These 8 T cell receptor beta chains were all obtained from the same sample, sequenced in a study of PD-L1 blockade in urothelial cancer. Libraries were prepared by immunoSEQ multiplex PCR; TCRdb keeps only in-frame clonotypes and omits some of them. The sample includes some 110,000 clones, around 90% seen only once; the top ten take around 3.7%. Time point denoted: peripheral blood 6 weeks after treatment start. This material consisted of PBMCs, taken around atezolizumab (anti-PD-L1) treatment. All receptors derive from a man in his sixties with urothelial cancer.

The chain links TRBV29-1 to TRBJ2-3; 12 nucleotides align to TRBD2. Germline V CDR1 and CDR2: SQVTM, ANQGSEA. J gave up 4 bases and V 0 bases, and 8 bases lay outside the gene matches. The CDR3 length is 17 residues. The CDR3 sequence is CSVEDRPSGGASDTQYF. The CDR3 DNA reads TGCAGCGTTGAAGATAGGCCTAGCGGGGGGGCTTCAGATACGCAGTATTTT.

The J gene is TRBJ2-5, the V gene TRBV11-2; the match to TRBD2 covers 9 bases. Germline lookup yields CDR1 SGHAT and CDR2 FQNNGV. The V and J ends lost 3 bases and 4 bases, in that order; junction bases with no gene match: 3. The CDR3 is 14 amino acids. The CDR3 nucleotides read TGTGCCAGCAGCTTGGAACTAGCGGGAGAGACCCAGTACTTC. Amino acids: CASSLELAGETQYF.

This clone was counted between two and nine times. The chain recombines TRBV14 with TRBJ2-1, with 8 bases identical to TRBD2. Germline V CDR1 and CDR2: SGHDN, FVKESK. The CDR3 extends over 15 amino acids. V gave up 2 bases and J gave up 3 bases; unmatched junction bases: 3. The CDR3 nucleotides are TGTGCCAGCAGCCAACCGGGACTAGGCTACAATGAGCAGTTCTTC. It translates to CASSQPGLGYNEQFF.

CDR3 in DNA: TGCGCCAGCAGCTTGTTGTTGGGAGGGGGCACAGATACGCAGTATTTT. It yields the protein CASSLLLGGGTDTQYF. V usage is TRBV5-1 and J usage is TRBJ2-3; 7 nucleotides agree with TRBD2. J gave up 1 base and V 1 base, and 6 bases lay outside the gene matches. The V gene's germline CDR1 is SGHRS and CDR2 YFSETQ. CDR3 size: 16 residues.

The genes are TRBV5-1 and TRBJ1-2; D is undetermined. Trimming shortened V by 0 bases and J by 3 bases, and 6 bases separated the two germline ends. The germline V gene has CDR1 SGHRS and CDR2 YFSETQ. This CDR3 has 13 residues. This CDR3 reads CASSLGQYYGYTF. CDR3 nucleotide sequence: TGCGCCAGCAGCTTGGGACAATACTATGGCTACACCTTC.

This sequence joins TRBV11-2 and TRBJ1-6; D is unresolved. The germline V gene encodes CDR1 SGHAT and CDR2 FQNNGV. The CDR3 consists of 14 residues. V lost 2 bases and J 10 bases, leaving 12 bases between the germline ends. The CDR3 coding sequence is TGTGCCAGCAGCTTACCGGGGTTGGGGTCACCCCTCCACTTT. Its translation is CASSLPGLGSPLHF.

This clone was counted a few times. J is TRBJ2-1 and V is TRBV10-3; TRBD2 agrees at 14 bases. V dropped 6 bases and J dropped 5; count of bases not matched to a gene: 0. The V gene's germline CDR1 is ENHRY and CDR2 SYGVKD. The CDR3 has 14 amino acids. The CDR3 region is CAIRGLAGDNEQFF. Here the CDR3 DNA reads TGTGCCATCAGGGGACTAGCGGGAGACAATGAGCAGTTCTTC.

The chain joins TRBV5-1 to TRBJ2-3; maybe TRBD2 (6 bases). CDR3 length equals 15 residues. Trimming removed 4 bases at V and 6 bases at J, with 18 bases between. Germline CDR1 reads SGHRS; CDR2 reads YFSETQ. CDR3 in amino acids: CASSGGTGLTDTQYF. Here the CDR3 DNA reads TGCGCCAGCAGCGGGGGGACGGGGCTTACGGATACGCAGTATTTT.